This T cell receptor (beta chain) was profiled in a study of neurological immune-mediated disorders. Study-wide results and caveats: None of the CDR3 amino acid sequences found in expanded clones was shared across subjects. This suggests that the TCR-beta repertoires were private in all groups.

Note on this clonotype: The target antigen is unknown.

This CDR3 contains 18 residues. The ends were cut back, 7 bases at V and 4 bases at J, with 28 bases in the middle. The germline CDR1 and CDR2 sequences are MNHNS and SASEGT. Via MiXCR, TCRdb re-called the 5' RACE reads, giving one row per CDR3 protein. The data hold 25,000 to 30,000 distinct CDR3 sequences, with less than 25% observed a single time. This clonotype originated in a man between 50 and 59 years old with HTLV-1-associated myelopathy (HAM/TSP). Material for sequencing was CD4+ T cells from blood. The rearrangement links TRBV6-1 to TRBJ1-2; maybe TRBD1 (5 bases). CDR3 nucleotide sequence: TGTGCCAGCACAAGGTCTTTTTCAGAAGTCGGGACTCCCTATGGCTACACCTTC. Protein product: CASTRSFSEVGTPYGYTF.